What follows is one T cell receptor beta chain and its context. Its specificity is not known. Sequencing was performed with immunoSEQ multiplex PCR; in TCRdb, only in-frame clones are kept and a portion is missing. The sample shows about 98,000 clones, roughly 85% of them seen only once. The entry originates in a study of OX40 agonist ivuxolimab in advanced cancers. Across the whole study: Partial responses were recorded for three patients, including one with hepatocellular carcinoma and two with cutaneous melanoma. Study observations and caveats: Researchers report that CD8+ T cells had, on average, more expanded clones than CD4+. Blood T cells, both CD4+ and CD8+, expanded clonally by week 6 at 0.1 to 3.0 mg/kg.

V lost 1 base and J 4 bases, leaving 9 bases between the germline ends. Germline V gene lookup returns CDR1 LNHDA and CDR2 SQIVND (reference sequence). The CDR3 extends over 14 amino acids. The source was CD4+ or CD8+ T cells sorted from blood, collected in a trial of the OX40 agonist ivuxolimab. J is TRBJ2-3 and V is TRBV19; no clear D gene. The TCR was taken from an adult with an advanced solid tumor such as melanoma, head and neck, liver or kidney cancer. As DNA, the CDR3 is TGTGCCAGTAGTATAGGTTCGTCCGCAGATACGCAGTATTTT. It translates to CASSIGSSADTQYF.